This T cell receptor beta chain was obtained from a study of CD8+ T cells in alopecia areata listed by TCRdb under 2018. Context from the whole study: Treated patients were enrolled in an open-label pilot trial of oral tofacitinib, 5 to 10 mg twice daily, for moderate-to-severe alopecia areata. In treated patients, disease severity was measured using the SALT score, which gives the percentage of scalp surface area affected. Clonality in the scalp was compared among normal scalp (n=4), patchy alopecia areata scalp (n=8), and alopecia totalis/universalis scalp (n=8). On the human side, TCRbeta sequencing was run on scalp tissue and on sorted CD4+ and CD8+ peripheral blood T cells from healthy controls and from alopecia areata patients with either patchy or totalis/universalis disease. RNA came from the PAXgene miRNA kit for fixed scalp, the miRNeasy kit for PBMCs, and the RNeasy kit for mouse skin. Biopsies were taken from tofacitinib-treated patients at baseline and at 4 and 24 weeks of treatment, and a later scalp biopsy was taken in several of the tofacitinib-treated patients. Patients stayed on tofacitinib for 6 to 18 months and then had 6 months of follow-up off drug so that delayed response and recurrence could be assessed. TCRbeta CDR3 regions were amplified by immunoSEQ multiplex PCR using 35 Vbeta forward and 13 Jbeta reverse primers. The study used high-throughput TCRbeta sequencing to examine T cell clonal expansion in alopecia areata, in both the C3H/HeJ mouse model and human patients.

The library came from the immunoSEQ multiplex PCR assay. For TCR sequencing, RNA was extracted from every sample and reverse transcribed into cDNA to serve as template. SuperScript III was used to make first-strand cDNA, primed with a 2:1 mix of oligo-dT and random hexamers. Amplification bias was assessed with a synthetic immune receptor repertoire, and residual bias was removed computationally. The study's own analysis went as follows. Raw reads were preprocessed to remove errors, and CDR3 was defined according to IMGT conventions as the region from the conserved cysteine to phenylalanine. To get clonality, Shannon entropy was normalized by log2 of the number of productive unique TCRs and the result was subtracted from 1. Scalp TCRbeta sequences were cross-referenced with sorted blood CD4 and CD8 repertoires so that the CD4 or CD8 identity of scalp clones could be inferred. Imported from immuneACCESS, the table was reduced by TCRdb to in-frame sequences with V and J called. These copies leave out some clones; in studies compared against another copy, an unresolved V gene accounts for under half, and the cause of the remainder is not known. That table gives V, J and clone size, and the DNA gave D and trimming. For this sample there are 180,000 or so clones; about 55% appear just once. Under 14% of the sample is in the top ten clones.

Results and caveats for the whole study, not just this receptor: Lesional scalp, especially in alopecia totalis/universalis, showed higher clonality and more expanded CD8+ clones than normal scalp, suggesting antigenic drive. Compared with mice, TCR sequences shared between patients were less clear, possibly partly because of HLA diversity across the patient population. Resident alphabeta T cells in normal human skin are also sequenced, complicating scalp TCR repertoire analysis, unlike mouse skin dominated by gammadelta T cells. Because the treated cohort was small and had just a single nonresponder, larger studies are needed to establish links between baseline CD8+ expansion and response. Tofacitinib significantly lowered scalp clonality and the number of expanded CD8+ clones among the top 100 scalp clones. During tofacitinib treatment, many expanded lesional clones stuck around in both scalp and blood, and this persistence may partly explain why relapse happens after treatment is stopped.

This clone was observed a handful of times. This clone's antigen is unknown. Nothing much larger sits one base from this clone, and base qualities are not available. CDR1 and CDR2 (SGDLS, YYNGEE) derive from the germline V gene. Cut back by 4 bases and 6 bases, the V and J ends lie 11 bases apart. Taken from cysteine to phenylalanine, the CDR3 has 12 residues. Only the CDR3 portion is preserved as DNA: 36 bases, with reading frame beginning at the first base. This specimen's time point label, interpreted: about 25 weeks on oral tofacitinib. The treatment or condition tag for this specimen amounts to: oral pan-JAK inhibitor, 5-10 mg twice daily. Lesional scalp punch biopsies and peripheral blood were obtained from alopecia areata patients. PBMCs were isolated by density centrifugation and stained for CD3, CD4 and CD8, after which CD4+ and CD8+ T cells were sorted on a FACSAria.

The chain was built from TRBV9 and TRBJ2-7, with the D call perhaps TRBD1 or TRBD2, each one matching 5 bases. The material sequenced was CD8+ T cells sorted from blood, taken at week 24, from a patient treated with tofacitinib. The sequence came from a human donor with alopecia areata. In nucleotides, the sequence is TGTGCCAGCAGCCCTTTGGGACGCGAGCAGTACTTC. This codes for CASSPLGREQYF.